This T cell receptor (beta chain) was observed in a study of blood T cell repertoires in COVID-19. At the level of the study: Italy, Spain and the United States were the sources of the convalescent and acute COVID-19 samples. T cells, B-cell-depleted T cells, or PBMCs provided the cDNA or gDNA that served as material.

From germline, CDR1 is SQVTM and CDR2 ANQGSEA. The CDR3 totals 15 residues. As originally analysed: Estimates of nucleated cell counts were drawn from the amplification of reference gene primers. TCRdb keeps only in-frame clones here, not all; method: immunoSEQ multiplex PCR. That table gives V, J and clone size, and the DNA gave D and trimming. The sample holds around 200,000 clones, about four fifths seen once. Worth noting for this clone: One end of the junction is discordant with germline, which a read error may explain.

This TCR came from a middle-aged woman with active or convalescent COVID-19. Material: peripheral blood. The V call is TRBV29-1, the J call TRBJ2-1; 7 bases fit TRBD2. The CDR3 here is CSVQEREGLHNEQFF. CDR3 sequence (DNA): TGCAGCGTTCAAGAGAGGGAGGGCCTCCACAATGAGCAGTTCTTC.